This paragraph covers one TCR beta chain sequence. Authors' methods: By means of reference gene primer amplification, nucleated cell counts were estimated. The data were produced by immunoSEQ multiplex PCR, yet TCRdb's version contains in-frame clones alone and is incomplete. V and J calls and clone size are given by that table; D and trimming were obtained from the DNA. The sample includes just under 60,000 clones, about 86% of them seen just once. This specimen belongs to a study of blood T cell repertoires in COVID-19. V dropped 6 bases and J dropped 1 base, with 10 bases sitting between them. From germline, CDR1 is SGDLS and CDR2 YYNGEE. CDR3 size: 13 residues. The Seattle patients joined while their infection was active and were tracked longitudinally afterward.

Sequenced input: peripheral blood. This rearrangement joins TRBV9 to TRBJ1-1, with D possibly matching TRBD1 (6 bases). This receptor was obtained from a man aged 80 or over with COVID-19, enrolled during active disease. The DNA for the CDR3 is TGTGCCAGCAACAGGGCTGGGAACACTGAAGCTTTCTTT. It specifies CASNRAGNTEAFF.